Shown below are 31 T cell receptor beta chains from a single sample sequenced in a study of blood T cell repertoires in COVID-19. Assay used: immunoSEQ multiplex PCR; TCRdb lists only in-frame clones, some missing. The repertoire holds roughly 30,000 clones, with approximately 88% as singletons. Specimen: peripheral blood. Every receptor here comes from a human donor in a cohort sampled during active COVID-19.

The chain couples TRBV6-2 or TRBV6-3 to TRBJ2-1; 10 positions match TRBD2. Trimming took 5 bases from V and 7 from J; bases not matched to a gene: 11. This CDR3 contains 16 residues. CDR1 and CDR2 (germline): MNHEY, SVGEGT. DNA for the CDR3: TGTGCCAGCAGTCACCGGAGCGGGGGGGCCCGGAATGAGCAGTTCTTC. It codes for CASSHRSGGARNEQFF.

The chain links TRBV10-3 to TRBJ1-2, with 9 bases matching TRBD1. This CDR3 is 12 amino acids long. V shed 9 bases and J 7 bases; nucleotides not matched to a gene: 6. Germline V gene lookup returns CDR1 ENHRY and CDR2 SYGVKD. The CDR3 loop reads CAMWTGEIGYTF. The CDR3, as DNA: TGTGCCATGTGGACAGGGGAAATTGGCTACACCTTC.

This chain links TRBV5-1 with TRBJ1-2; D is possibly TRBD1 (6 bases). Trimming left V 0 bases short and J 8 bases short, with 14 bases between. Germline CDR1 and CDR2: SGHRS and YFSETQ. The CDR3 totals 14 residues. CDR3 sequence: CASSLDLTGLGYTF. CDR3 coding DNA: TGCGCCAGCAGCTTGGATCTAACAGGGTTAGGCTACACCTTC.

V gene TRBV6-5 combines with J gene TRBJ2-7; D uncertain. The CDR3 is 15 amino acids. Between the trimmed V and J ends, which lost 2 bases and 2 bases, there was a span of 13 bases. CDR1 and CDR2 (germline): MNHEY, SVGAGI. CDR3 sequence reads: CASSYPRRQPYEQYF. DNA for the CDR3: TGTGCCAGCAGTTACCCCCGCAGGCAACCCTACGAGCAGTACTTC.

This chain joins TRBV7-2 and TRBJ2-7, with D possibly matching TRBD1 (5 bases). The CDR3 is 15 amino acids. Germline V gene data show CDR1 as SGHTA and CDR2 as FQGNSA. V lost 1 base and J 0 bases, leaving 10 bases between the germline ends. The DNA for the CDR3 is TGTGCCAGCAGCTTAGACAGGTTAGGCTCCTACGAGCAGTACTTC. Translation gives CASSLDRLGSYEQYF.

The chain uses TRBV10-3 and TRBJ2-1; 9 bases are a match to TRBD1. Looked up from germline, CDR1 is ENHRY and CDR2 is SYGVKD. This CDR3 has 16 amino acids. Trimming removed 9 bases from V and 4 bases from J; junction bases left unmatched: 13. CDR3 nucleotides: TGTGCCATAGGGACAGGGAGAGGTCTAGGGTACAATGAGCAGTTCTTC. Encoded protein: CAIGTGRGLGYNEQFF.

This chain connects TRBV25-1 to TRBJ1-5, with a weak D call TRBD1 (5 bases). With 1 base removed from V and 4 bases from J, the gap between germline ends came to 11 bases. In germline, CDR1 is MGHDK, CDR2 SYGVNS. The CDR3 covers 15 residues. The CDR3 DNA reads as TGTGCCAGCAGTGAATCAGGGATCCTTAATCAGCCCCAGCATTTT. Translation gives CASSESGILNQPQHF.

This clone came up once. The chain joins TRBV19 to TRBJ1-2; no definite D call. V lost 3 bases to trimming and J lost 6 bases, with 14 bases between them. The CDR3 covers 14 residues. Germline V gene sequence: CDR1 LNHDA, CDR2 SQIVND (reference sequence). The CDR3: CASSIRESENGYTF. In nucleotides, the CDR3 is TGTGCCAGTAGTATTAGGGAGTCGGAAAATGGCTACACCTTC. Together with reference TRBV19 and TRBJ1-2, the CDR3 gives the full variable domain: DGGITQSPKYLFRKEGQNVTLSCEQNLNHDAMYWYRQDPGQGLRLIYYSQIVNDFQKGDIAEGYSVSREKKESFPLTVTSAQKNPTAFYLCASSIRESENGYTFGSGTRLTVV.

The rearrangement joins TRBV2 to TRBJ1-1; 8 bases map to TRBD1. V dropped 0 bases and J dropped 4; count of bases not matched to a gene: 4. The germline V gene has CDR1 SNHLY and CDR2 FYNNEI. There are 15 residues in the CDR3. DNA of the CDR3: TGTGCCAGCAGTGAAGCCCAGGGGGCTGGCACTGAAGCTTTCTTT. Its translation is CASSEAQGAGTEAFF.

The chain combines TRBV4-1 with TRBJ2-5, with unresolved D. The CDR3 extends over 13 amino acids. V lost 3 bases and J lost 4, with 9 bases in between. From germline, CDR1 is MGHRA and CDR2 YSYEKL. CDR3 nucleotides: TGCGCCAGCAGCCAGCAGGTTGGAGAGACCCAGTACTTC. Residues: CASSQQVGETQYF.

There are a few counts of this clone. The chain combines TRBV6-5 with TRBJ1-5, with unresolved D. The germline V gene encodes CDR1 MNHEY and CDR2 SVGAGI. The length of the CDR3 is 15 residues. Between the trimmed V and J ends, which lost 6 bases and 3 bases, there was a span of 15 bases. Here the CDR3 DNA reads TGTGCCAGCAGGCTCGTTCCCCAGGTCAATCAGCCCCAGCATTTT. This encodes CASRLVPQVNQPQHF.

The rearrangement links TRBV6-5 to TRBJ1-2; D unresolved. Trimming pared 2 bases from V and 8 bases from J, leaving 12 bases between. Germline V gene data show CDR1 as MNHEY and CDR2 as SVGAGI. CDR3 length equals 13 residues. CDR3 in amino acids: CASSYHPPRGYTF. The CDR3 DNA follows: TGTGCCAGCAGTTACCATCCCCCTAGAGGCTACACCTTC.

The rearrangement links TRBV11-2 to TRBJ1-1; maybe TRBD1 (5 bases). Germline V gene sequence: CDR1 SGHAT, CDR2 FQNNGV. This CDR3 has 16 residues. V was shortened by 6 bases and J by 4 bases, with 21 bases between the two germline ends. The CDR3, as DNA: TGTGCCAGCAGTCACCGCGGGGCGACATCCCCCACTGAAGCTTTCTTT. Its translation: CASSHRGATSPTEAFF.

Turning to this clone: One end of the junction fails to match germline, which may point to a read error. J is TRBJ2-5 and V is TRBV7-7; the D is unclear. Germline assignment: CDR1 SSHAT and CDR2 FNYEAQ (reference sequence). This CDR3 is built from 15 residues. Here the CDR3 DNA reads TGTGCTAGCAGCTACCGCCCCGGTGGAGAAGAGACCCAGTACTTC. This sequence encodes CASSYRPGGEETQYF. Variable domain in full (rest from reference TRBV7-7 and TRBJ2-5): GAGVSQSPRYKVTKRGQDVTLRCDPISSHATLYWYQQALGQGPEFLTYFNYEAQPDKSGLPSDRFSAERPEGSISTLTIQRTEQRDSAMYRCASSYRPGGEETQYFGPGTRLLVL.

The chain couples TRBV9 to TRBJ1-2; D gene uncertain. The CDR3 totals 13 residues. Germline V gene data show CDR1 as SGDLS and CDR2 as YYNGEE. Trimming stripped 0 bases from V and 8 bases from J, with 11 bases between. CDR3 nucleotide sequence: TGTGCCAGCAGCGTAGCCGAAGAGGCCGGCTACACCTTC. As protein: CASSVAEEAGYTF.

The chain uses TRBV19 and TRBJ2-5, with 7 bases that match TRBD1. The germline CDR1 and CDR2 sequences are LNHDA and SQIVND (reference sequence). With V trimmed by 7 bases and J by 4 bases, 12 bases remained unmatched. This CDR3 region has 15 residues. DNA of the CDR3: TGTGCCAGTACAGAAACCGACAGGGTTGGAGAGACCCAGTACTTC. Amino acids: CASTETDRVGETQYF.

This clone was detected only once. The chain has TRBV11-2 and TRBJ2-7; no definite D call. Trimming stripped 1 base from V and 3 bases from J, with 22 bases between. The CDR3 runs to 18 residues. Germline lookup yields CDR1 SGHAT and CDR2 FQNNGV. CDR3 residues: CASSLVGILRFRNYEQYF. The CDR3 DNA sequence: TGTGCCAGCAGCTTAGTGGGTATTCTGAGGTTTAGGAACTACGAGCAGTACTTC.

The genes are TRBV11-2 and TRBJ2-7, with 8 positions matching TRBD2. V was pared by 6 bases and J by 0 bases, with 7 bases of the junction left unmatched. The CDR3 sequence is 15 residues long. Germline CDR1 SGHAT, CDR2 FQNNGV. This chain's CDR3 is CASSLQRGPSYEQYF. CDR3 sequence (DNA): TGTGCCAGCAGTCTCCAGCGGGGGCCCTCCTACGAGCAGTACTTC.

This chain uses TRBV7-9 with TRBJ2-1, with 8 bases aligning to TRBD2. V gave up 0 bases and J gave up 0 bases; unmatched junction bases: 7. The germline CDR1 and CDR2 sequences are SEHNR and FQNEAQ (reference sequence). The CDR3 consists of 18 residues. The CDR3 sequence is CASSLAAWSGSSYNEQFF. In nucleotides, the CDR3 is TGTGCCAGCAGCTTAGCGGCATGGAGCGGGAGCTCCTACAATGAGCAGTTCTTC.

The V and J genes are TRBV7-2 and TRBJ2-7, with 9 bases that match TRBD1. The CDR3 runs 16 residues. Germline-derived CDR1 and CDR2 are SGHTA and FQGNSA. Trimming removed 7 bases from V and 6 bases from J; junction bases left unmatched: 16. In DNA, the CDR3 is TGTGCCAGCAACCACCTCCTGGGACAGGGATCCCCCGAGCAGTACTTC. This sequence encodes CASNHLLGQGSPEQYF.

The table lists this clone with a few counts. This rearrangement joins TRBV5-4 to TRBJ2-7; D ambiguous. The CDR3 has 14 amino acids. Trimming took 1 base from V and 0 from J, leaving 8 bases between them. Per the germline V gene, CDR1 is SGHNT and CDR2 is YYREEE (reference sequence). The CDR3 DNA sequence: TGTGCCAGCAGCTTGTCCCAGAACTCCTACGAGCAGTACTTC. Residues: CASSLSQNSYEQYF.

The rearrangement links TRBV19 to TRBJ2-1; unclear D gene. The V gene's germline CDR1 is LNHDA and CDR2 SQIVND (reference sequence). This CDR3 is built from 15 residues. The ends were cut back, 4 bases at V and 6 bases at J, with 16 bases in the middle. In DNA, the CDR3 is TGTGCCAGTAGTACCAGCCCCTTTGAGGTCAATGAGCAGTTCTTC. Translation gives CASSTSPFEVNEQFF.

The V gene is TRBV4-1, the J gene TRBJ2-1; 12 bases map to TRBD2. The CDR3 is 17 amino acids. In germline, CDR1 is MGHRA, CDR2 YSYEKL. Trimming at V came to 3 bases and at J to 7 bases, leaving 10 bases not matched to a gene. CDR3 in amino acids: CASSQSPSGGDPNEQFF. CDR3 coding DNA: TGCGCCAGCAGCCAGAGTCCTAGCGGGGGGGATCCAAATGAGCAGTTCTTC.

The chain combines TRBV29-1 with TRBJ2-1, with unresolved D. The CDR3 extends over 9 amino acids. Trimming took 0 bases from V and 13 from J, leaving 4 bases between them. Germline CDR1 is SQVTM and CDR2 is ANQGSEA. CDR3 bases: TGCAGCGTTGAAGAATATCAGTTCTTC. This gives the protein CSVEEYQFF.

The V call is TRBV5-1, the J call TRBJ2-3; no clear D. Deletions cut 0 bases from V and 2 bases from J, with 10 bases between. The CDR3 runs to 15 residues. Germline-derived CDR1 and CDR2 are SGHRS and YFSETQ. The CDR3 protein is CASSLAPSNTDTQYF. As DNA, the CDR3 is TGCGCCAGCAGCTTGGCTCCAAGCAACACAGATACGCAGTATTTT.

The chain is built from TRBV11-2 and TRBJ1-1; 8 nucleotides align to TRBD1. The CDR3 runs to 16 residues. V was pared by 2 bases and J by 0 bases, with 5 bases of the junction left unmatched. Germline lookup yields CDR1 SGHAT and CDR2 FQNNGV. The CDR3: CASSLTGQAVNTEAFF. CDR3 sequence (DNA): TGTGCCAGCAGCTTAACGGGACAGGCGGTGAACACTGAAGCTTTCTTT.

The J gene is TRBJ2-7, the V gene TRBV7-9, with 7 bases matching TRBD1. Germline CDR1 and CDR2: SEHNR and FQNEAQ (reference sequence). The V segment lost 3 bases and the J segment 12 bases; nucleotides outside the gene matches: 8. The CDR3 contains 12 residues. In nucleotides, the CDR3 is TGTGCCAGCAGCTTTTTAGGGGGCGATCCGTACTTC. This encodes CASSFLGGDPYF.

The chain joins TRBV30 to TRBJ1-1, with a weak D call TRBD1 (5 bases). The germline gives CDR1 GTSNPN, CDR2 SVGIG (reference sequence). The CDR3 runs to 13 residues. The V gene lost 4 bases and the J gene lost 2 bases, with 11 bases spanning the gap. CDR3 bases: TGTGCCTGGATGGGGCTAACAAACACTGAAGCTTTCTTT. Translation gives CAWMGLTNTEAFF.

The CDR3 spells CASSSEVADYGYTF. CDR3 coding DNA: TGTGCCAGCAGCTCCGAGGTAGCGGACTATGGCTACACCTTC. The V gene is TRBV5-4, the J gene TRBJ1-2; D ambiguous. This CDR3 has 14 residues. Trimming took off 3 bases at V and 3 bases at J, with 12 bases between the two ends. Germline V lookup: CDR1 SGHNT, CDR2 YYREEE (reference sequence).

The chain's CDR3 is CASSVSPMYDEQYF. DNA for the CDR3: TGTGCCAGCAGCGTAAGCCCGATGTATGACGAGCAGTACTTC. The chain carries TRBV9 and TRBJ2-7; D remains unclear. Germline-derived CDR1 and CDR2 are SGDLS and YYNGEE. The CDR3 extends over 14 amino acids. Trimming removed 1 base from V and 5 bases from J, with 13 bases in between.

V and J are TRBV5-1 and TRBJ1-1; D remains ambiguous. Germline V lookup: CDR1 SGHRS, CDR2 YFSETQ. V was pared by 0 bases and J by 1 base, with 7 bases between. This CDR3 is 14 amino acids long. In DNA form, the CDR3 reads TGCGCCAGCAGCTTGGACAGCCCGAACACTGAAGCTTTCTTT. It codes for CASSLDSPNTEAFF.